The clone carrying this TCR beta chain was found many times. The source of the sample is a study of T cell repertoires in cytomegalovirus infection. TCRdb passed the reads through MiXCR, listing each CDR3 protein once. The sample lists 150,000 to 200,000 distinct CDR3 sequences; less than 9.5% were seen once. From germline, CDR1 is SNHLY and CDR2 FYNNEI. V shed 6 bases and J 7 bases; nucleotides not matched to a gene: 5. The CDR3 length is 13 residues. The source of this sequence is a human donor in good health (CMV status not recorded). Some clones in this sample may be carry-over from other donors' samples. The chain carries TRBV2 and TRBJ2-1; 8 bases align to TRBD2. The sample comprised PBMCs. CDR3 protein: CASSGGAWNEQFF. The DNA of the CDR3 is TGTGCCAGCAGCGGGGGGGCCTGGAATGAGCAGTTCTTC.